A selection of T cell receptor beta chains follows, all from one sample in a study of blood T cell repertoires in COVID-19. Here immunoSEQ multiplex PCR was the method, and the copy in TCRdb shows in-frame clones only, minus some. The sample holds over 100,000 clones, about 86% seen once. Material: peripheral blood. The source is a woman older than 75 with active or convalescent COVID-19. CDR3s include the opening cysteine and the closing phenylalanine or tryptophan. A D gene is named only where the DNA matches it firmly. Clone sizes are given selectively: once, few, many, or a class where the clone is expanded.

clone size: -
V gene: TRBV12-5
J gene: TRBJ1-4
D gene: -
CDR3 protein: CASGPARVREKLFF
CDR3 DNA: TGTGCTAGTGGCCCCGCCAGGGTACGTGAAAAACTGTTTTTT

clone size: -
V gene: TRBV6-5
J gene: TRBJ1-6
D gene: -
CDR3 protein: CASSYPQRGFNSPLHF
CDR3 DNA: TGTGCCAGCAGTTACCCCCAAAGGGGCTTTAATTCACCCCTCCACTTT

clone size: once
V gene: TRBV5-4
J gene: TRBJ2-1
D gene: -
CDR3 protein: CASSLILRGNEQFF
CDR3 DNA: TGTGCCAGCAGCTTGATTCTGCGAGGGAATGAGCAGTTCTTC

clone size: -
V gene: TRBV10-3
J gene: TRBJ1-4
D gene: -
CDR3 protein: CAISEGRTGANEKLFF
CDR3 DNA: TGTGCCATCAGTGAAGGGCGGACGGGAGCTAATGAAAAACTGTTTTTT

clone size: few
V gene: TRBV6-5
J gene: TRBJ2-2
D gene: -
CDR3 protein: CASSKQISGTGELFF
CDR3 DNA: TGTGCCAGCAGTAAGCAAATTAGCGGCACCGGGGAGCTGTTTTTT

clone size: -
V gene: TRBV7-3
J gene: TRBJ2-1
D gene: TRBD2
CDR3 protein: CASSGTSARSNEQFF
CDR3 DNA: TGTGCCAGCAGCGGAACTAGCGCCCGTTCAAATGAGCAGTTCTTC

clone size: -
V gene: TRBV5-4
J gene: TRBJ1-6
D gene: -
CDR3 protein: CASSLRGPDSPLHF
CDR3 DNA: TGTGCCAGCAGCTTAAGGGGCCCAGATTCACCCCTCCACTTT

clone size: -
V gene: TRBV21-1
J gene: TRBJ2-4
D gene: -
CDR3 protein: CASSKERQGANIQYF
CDR3 DNA: TGTGCCAGCAGCAAAGAGAGGCAGGGGGCAAACATTCAGTACTTC

clone size: few
V gene: TRBV28
J gene: TRBJ1-5
D gene: TRBD1
CDR3 protein: CASSTGASNQPQHF
CDR3 DNA: TGTGCCAGCAGTACAGGGGCAAGCAATCAGCCCCAGCATTTT

clone size: -
V gene: TRBV28
J gene: TRBJ2-1
D gene: -
CDR3 protein: CASSSMTTSSYNEQFF
CDR3 DNA: TGTGCCAGCAGTTCTATGACAACGAGCTCCTACAATGAGCAGTTCTTC

clone size: -
V gene: TRBV19
J gene: TRBJ1-4
D gene: -
CDR3 protein: CASSNRLPPGEKLFF
CDR3 DNA: TGTGCCAGTAGTAACCGCCTCCCCCCGGGGGAAAAACTGTTTTTT

clone size: -
V gene: TRBV24-1
J gene: TRBJ1-1
D gene: -
CDR3 protein: CATSDETTQGEAFF
CDR3 DNA: TGTGCCACCAGTGATGAGACAACCCAGGGGGAAGCTTTCTTT

clone size: -
V gene: TRBV6-5
J gene: TRBJ2-7
D gene: -
CDR3 protein: CASSYYTGYEQYF
CDR3 DNA: TGTGCCAGCAGTTACTATACGGGTTACGAGCAGTACTTC

clone size: once
V gene: TRBV7-8
J gene: TRBJ2-2
D gene: -
CDR3 protein: CASSLGKRSTGELFF
CDR3 DNA: TGTGCCAGCAGCTTAGGGAAGCGTAGTACCGGGGAGCTGTTTTTT

clone size: -
V gene: TRBV4-1
J gene: TRBJ2-5
D gene: TRBD2
CDR3 protein: CASSRKIAGGQETQYF
CDR3 DNA: TGCGCCAGCAGCCGAAAGATAGCGGGGGGTCAAGAGACCCAGTACTTC

clone size: -
V gene: TRBV29-1
J gene: TRBJ2-1
D gene: -
CDR3 protein: CSAATSLYNEQFF
CDR3 DNA: TGCAGCGCCGCTACTAGCCTCTACAATGAGCAGTTCTTC

clone size: -
V gene: TRBV6-5
J gene: TRBJ1-1
D gene: -
CDR3 protein: CASQGNTEAFF
CDR3 DNA: TGTGCCAGTCAGGGGAACACTGAAGCTTTCTTT

clone size: -
V gene: TRBV3-1/TRBV3-2
J gene: TRBJ1-5
D gene: -
CDR3 protein: CASSQDRVQPQHF
CDR3 DNA: TGTGCCAGCAGCCAAGACAGGGTCCAGCCCCAGCATTTT

clone size: -
V gene: TRBV30
J gene: TRBJ1-4
D gene: -
CDR3 protein: CAWSVFGIAEKLFF
CDR3 DNA: TGTGCCTGGAGTGTCTTCGGGATCGCTGAAAAACTGTTTTTT

clone size: -
V gene: TRBV6-1
J gene: TRBJ1-6
D gene: -
CDR3 protein: CASSESGTLYNSPLHF
CDR3 DNA: TGTGCCAGCAGCGAATCCGGGACACTATATAATTCACCCCTCCACTTT

clone size: -
V gene: TRBV11-2
J gene: TRBJ1-4
D gene: TRBD1
CDR3 protein: CASSRNPGTAEKLFF
CDR3 DNA: TGTGCCAGCAGCCGGAATCCCGGGACAGCAGAAAAACTGTTTTTT

clone size: -
V gene: TRBV5-1
J gene: TRBJ2-5
D gene: TRBD2
CDR3 protein: CASSLSRLAGAGETQYF
CDR3 DNA: TGCGCCAGCAGCCTTAGCAGACTAGCGGGGGCCGGGGAGACCCAGTACTTC

clone size: -
V gene: TRBV3-1/TRBV3-2
J gene: TRBJ2-7
D gene: -
CDR3 protein: CASSQGGKGYEQYF
CDR3 DNA: TGTGCCAGCAGCCAAGGGGGAAAGGGGTACGAGCAGTACTTC

clone size: -
V gene: TRBV6-5
J gene: TRBJ1-1
D gene: -
CDR3 protein: CASGREAFF
CDR3 DNA: TGTGCCAGCGGCAGAGAAGCTTTCTTT

clone size: -
V gene: TRBV5-8
J gene: TRBJ1-2
D gene: TRBD1
CDR3 protein: CASSPWTGRPYYGYTF
CDR3 DNA: TGTGCCAGCAGCCCCTGGACAGGTCGTCCCTACTATGGCTACACCTTC

clone size: -
V gene: TRBV2
J gene: TRBJ2-7
D gene: -
CDR3 protein: CASSPQPRDSYEQYF
CDR3 DNA: TGTGCCAGCAGTCCGCAACCCAGGGATTCCTACGAGCAGTACTTC

clone size: -
V gene: TRBV20-1
J gene: TRBJ1-5
D gene: -
CDR3 protein: CSSPDQPQHF
CDR3 DNA: TGCAGTTCTCCAGATCAGCCCCAGCATTTT

clone size: -
V gene: TRBV5-1
J gene: TRBJ2-1
D gene: TRBD2
CDR3 protein: CASSLTPGLAGRMYGFNEQFF
CDR3 DNA: TGCGCCAGCAGCTTGACCCCGGGACTAGCGGGGAGGATGTACGGGTTCAATGAGCAGTTCTTC

clone size: -
V gene: TRBV24-1
J gene: TRBJ1-2
D gene: -
CDR3 protein: CATSDLRGDGYTF
CDR3 DNA: TGTGCCACCAGTGATTTGCGCGGGGATGGCTACACCTTC

clone size: once
V gene: TRBV7-6
J gene: TRBJ1-2
D gene: TRBD1
CDR3 protein: CASSLGPKTGGGGYTF
CDR3 DNA: TGTGCCAGCAGCTTAGGGCCAAAAACAGGGGGCGGTGGCTACACCTTC

clone size: -
V gene: TRBV7-9
J gene: TRBJ2-3
D gene: -
CDR3 protein: CASSAARGWADTQYF
CDR3 DNA: TGTGCCAGCAGCGCTGCGCGGGGATGGGCAGATACGCAGTATTTT

clone size: -
V gene: TRBV29-1
J gene: TRBJ2-3
D gene: TRBD2
CDR3 protein: CSAAPGGEDTQYF
CDR3 DNA: TGCAGCGCTGCCCCGGGAGGAGAAGATACGCAGTATTTT

clone size: many
V gene: TRBV4-1
J gene: TRBJ2-7
D gene: -
CDR3 protein: CASSQDRASYEQYF
CDR3 DNA: TGCGCCAGCAGCCAAGACAGGGCCTCCTACGAGCAGTACTTC

clone size: -
V gene: TRBV4-1
J gene: TRBJ1-1
D gene: -
CDR3 protein: CASSQDPLNTEAFF
CDR3 DNA: TGCGCCAGCAGCCAAGATCCATTGAACACTGAAGCTTTCTTT

clone size: -
V gene: TRBV5-1
J gene: TRBJ2-2
D gene: -
CDR3 protein: CASSLRAGTNTGELFF
CDR3 DNA: TGCGCCAGCAGCTTGCGGGCGGGCACGAACACCGGGGAGCTGTTTTTT

clone size: -
V gene: TRBV5-6
J gene: TRBJ2-3
D gene: TRBD1
CDR3 protein: CASSDPTDRGPTDTQYF
CDR3 DNA: TGTGCCAGCAGCGATCCCACGGACAGGGGGCCGACAGATACGCAGTATTTT

clone size: once
V gene: TRBV9
J gene: TRBJ1-2
D gene: TRBD1
CDR3 protein: CASSKGQGYGYTF
CDR3 DNA: TGTGCCAGCAGCAAGGGACAGGGCTATGGCTACACCTTC

clone size: -
V gene: TRBV6-5
J gene: TRBJ1-2
D gene: -
CDR3 protein: CASSYSFGPEGYTF
CDR3 DNA: TGTGCCAGCAGTTACTCGTTTGGGCCTGAGGGCTACACCTTC

clone size: -
V gene: TRBV5-1
J gene: TRBJ2-3
D gene: TRBD2
CDR3 protein: CASSEQLAGGTDTQYF
CDR3 DNA: TGCGCCAGCAGCGAGCAACTAGCGGGAGGCACAGATACGCAGTATTTT

clone size: -
V gene: TRBV27
J gene: TRBJ2-7
D gene: -
CDR3 protein: CASSFQGTYEQYF
CDR3 DNA: TGTGCCAGCAGTTTCCAGGGGACCTACGAGCAGTACTTC

clone size: -
V gene: TRBV4-1
J gene: TRBJ2-1
D gene: TRBD1
CDR3 protein: CASSGTGGRDEQFF
CDR3 DNA: TGCGCCAGCAGCGGGACAGGGGGTAGGGATGAGCAGTTCTTC

clone size: -
V gene: TRBV28
J gene: TRBJ2-7
D gene: -
CDR3 protein: CASSFSRNEQYF
CDR3 DNA: TGTGCCAGCAGTTTCTCGCGTAACGAGCAGTACTTC

clone size: -
V gene: TRBV7-3
J gene: TRBJ2-1
D gene: TRBD2
CDR3 protein: CASSRMGTSAYNEQFF
CDR3 DNA: TGTGCCAGCAGCCGGATGGGGACTAGCGCGTACAATGAGCAGTTCTTC

clone size: -
V gene: TRBV9
J gene: TRBJ1-1
D gene: TRBD1
CDR3 protein: CASSVDLTGGEAFF
CDR3 DNA: TGTGCCAGCAGCGTAGATTTGACAGGGGGGGAAGCTTTCTTT

clone size: -
V gene: TRBV5-1
J gene: TRBJ1-1
D gene: -
CDR3 protein: CASSLQGRKGNTEAFF
CDR3 DNA: TGCGCCAGCAGCTTACAGGGAAGGAAGGGGAACACTGAAGCTTTCTTT

clone size: -
V gene: TRBV6-5
J gene: TRBJ1-1
D gene: -
CDR3 protein: CASSYLRVQGGTEAFF
CDR3 DNA: TGTGCCAGCAGTTACCTAAGAGTCCAGGGAGGCACTGAAGCTTTCTTT

clone size: -
V gene: TRBV6-5
J gene: TRBJ2-1
D gene: TRBD2
CDR3 protein: CANSYARGGNEQFF
CDR3 DNA: TGTGCCAACAGTTACGCACGGGGGGGCAATGAGCAGTTCTTC

clone size: -
V gene: TRBV6-1
J gene: TRBJ1-3
D gene: -
CDR3 protein: CASSEIWRAAGNTIYF
CDR3 DNA: TGTGCCAGCAGTGAAATTTGGAGGGCCGCTGGAAACACCATATATTTT

clone size: -
V gene: TRBV18
J gene: TRBJ2-1
D gene: TRBD2
CDR3 protein: CASSPQRENVNEQFF
CDR3 DNA: TGTGCCAGCTCACCCCAGCGGGAGAACGTGAATGAGCAGTTCTTC

clone size: -
V gene: TRBV5-1
J gene: TRBJ1-1
D gene: TRBD1
CDR3 protein: CASSLSGGPEAFF
CDR3 DNA: TGCGCCAGCAGCTTATCAGGGGGCCCTGAAGCTTTCTTT